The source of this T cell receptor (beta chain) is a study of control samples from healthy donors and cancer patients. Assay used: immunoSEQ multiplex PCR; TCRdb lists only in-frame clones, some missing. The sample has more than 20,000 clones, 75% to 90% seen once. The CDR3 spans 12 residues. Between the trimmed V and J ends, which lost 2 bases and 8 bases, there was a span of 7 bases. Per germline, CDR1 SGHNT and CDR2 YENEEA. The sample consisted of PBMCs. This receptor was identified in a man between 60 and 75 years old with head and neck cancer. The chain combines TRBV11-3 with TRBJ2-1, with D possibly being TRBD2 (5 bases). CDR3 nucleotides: TGTGCCAGCAGCTTAAGTAGCGATGAGCAGTTCTTC. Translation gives CASSLSSDEQFF.